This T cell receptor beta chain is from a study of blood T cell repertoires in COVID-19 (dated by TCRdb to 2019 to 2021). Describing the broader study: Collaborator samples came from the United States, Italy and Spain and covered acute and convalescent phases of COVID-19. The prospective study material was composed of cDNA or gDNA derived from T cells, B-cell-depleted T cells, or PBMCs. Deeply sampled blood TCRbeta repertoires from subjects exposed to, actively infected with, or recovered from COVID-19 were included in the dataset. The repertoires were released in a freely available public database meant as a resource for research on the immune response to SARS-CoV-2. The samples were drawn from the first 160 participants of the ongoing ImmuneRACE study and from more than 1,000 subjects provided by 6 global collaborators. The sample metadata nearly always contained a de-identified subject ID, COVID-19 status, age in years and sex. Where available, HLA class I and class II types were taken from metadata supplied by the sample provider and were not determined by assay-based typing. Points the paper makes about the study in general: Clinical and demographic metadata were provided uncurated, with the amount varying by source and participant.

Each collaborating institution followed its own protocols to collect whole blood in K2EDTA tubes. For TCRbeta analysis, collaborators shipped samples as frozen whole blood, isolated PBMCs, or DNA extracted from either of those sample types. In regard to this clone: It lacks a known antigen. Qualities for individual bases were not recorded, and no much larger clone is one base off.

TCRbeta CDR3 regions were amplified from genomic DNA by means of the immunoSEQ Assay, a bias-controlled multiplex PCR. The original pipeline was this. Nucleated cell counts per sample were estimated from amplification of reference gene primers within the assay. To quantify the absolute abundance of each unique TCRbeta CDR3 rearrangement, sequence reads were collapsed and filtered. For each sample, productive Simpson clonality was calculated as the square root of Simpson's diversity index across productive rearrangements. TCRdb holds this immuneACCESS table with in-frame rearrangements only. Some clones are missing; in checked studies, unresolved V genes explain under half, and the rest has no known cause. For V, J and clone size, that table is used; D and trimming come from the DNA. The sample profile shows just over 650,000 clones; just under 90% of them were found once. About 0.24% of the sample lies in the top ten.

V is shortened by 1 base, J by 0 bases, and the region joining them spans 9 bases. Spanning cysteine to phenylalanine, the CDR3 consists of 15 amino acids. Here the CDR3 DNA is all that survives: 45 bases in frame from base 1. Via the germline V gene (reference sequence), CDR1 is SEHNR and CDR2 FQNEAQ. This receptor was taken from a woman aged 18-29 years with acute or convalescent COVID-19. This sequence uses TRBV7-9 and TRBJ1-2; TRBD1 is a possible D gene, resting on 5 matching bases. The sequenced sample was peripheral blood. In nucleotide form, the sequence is TGTGCCAGCAGCTTAGAAGGGGTCCCTAACTATGGCTACACCTTC. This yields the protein CASSLEGVPNYGYTF.